The rows below give T cell receptor beta chains drawn from one sample of a study of cytomegalovirus exposure and HLA in healthy donors. Only in-frame clones appear in the TCRdb table, and some are missing; sequencing was by immunoSEQ multiplex PCR. The sample consists of 150,000 to 200,000 clones, 75% to 80% of them appearing once. Source material: PBMCs. The receptors shown here come from a man aged 45-65 years in good health and CMV-seropositive. CDR3s include the opening cysteine and the closing phenylalanine or tryptophan. D genes are given only for firm matches. The size of a clone is reported for some rows only, either as once, few or many, or as a class for expanded clones.

D	size	J	V	DNA	CDR3
TRBD1	NA	TRBJ1-4	TRBV7-2	TGTGCCAGCAGCATATTACAGGGGGGAAAACTGTTTTTT	CASSILQGGKLFF
NA	NA	TRBJ2-5	TRBV10-2	TGCGCCAGCAGTGCTAGCGTAGGGGAGACCCAGTACTTC	CASSASVGETQYF
NA	NA	TRBJ2-3	TRBV28	TGTGCCAGCAGCGCTTCGGGAAGGGTCCCTGGCACAGATACGCAGTATTTT	CASSASGRVPGTDTQYF
TRBD2	NA	TRBJ2-1	TRBV4-3	TGCGCCAGCAGCCAAGGGGGACTAGCGGGGGCGAGGGACAATGAGCAGTTCTTC	CASSQGGLAGARDNEQFF
NA	once	TRBJ1-4	TRBV9	TGTGCCAGCAGCCCTTTGGGCCTAACTAATGAAAAACTGTTTTTT	CASSPLGLTNEKLFF
TRBD1	NA	TRBJ1-4	TRBV5-1	TGCGCCAGCAGCTTGGAGGGGGCTGGTAATGAAAAACTGTTTTTT	CASSLEGAGNEKLFF
NA	NA	TRBJ2-6	TRBV7-9	TGTGCCAGCAGCTTAGCGCTAACAGGTTCCTCTGGGGCCAACGTCCTGACTTTC	CASSLALTGSSGANVLTF
TRBD1	NA	TRBJ1-2	TRBV7-9	TGTGCCAGCAGCTTAGGGACAGGGGGGAATGGCTACACCTTC	CASSLGTGGNGYTF
TRBD1	few	TRBJ1-6	TRBV2	TGTGCCAGCAGTGATAGGACAGGAGATTCACCCCTCCACTTT	CASSDRTGDSPLHF
NA	few	TRBJ2-1	TRBV10-1	TGCGCCAGCAGTAGCCTTAGTGGCAATGAGCAGTTCTTC	CASSSLSGNEQFF
TRBD1	NA	TRBJ1-1	TRBV27	TGTGCCAGCAGTAGGGCCGGTACTCGGGACAGTGAAGCTTTCTTT	CASSRAGTRDSEAFF
TRBD1	NA	TRBJ2-3	TRBV29-1	TGCAGCGTTGACGACAGGGTTTCAGATACGCAGTATTTT	CSVDDRVSDTQYF
NA	few	TRBJ2-2	TRBV7-9	TGTGCCAGCAGCTTACCCAGGGACACCGGGGAGCTGTTTTTT	CASSLPRDTGELFF
TRBD1	few	TRBJ1-3	TRBV2	TGTGCCAGCAAAGTTTCCAGGGGGAACACCATATATTTT	CASKVSRGNTIYF
NA	NA	TRBJ1-2	TRBV5-4	TGTGCCAGCAGCTTGGATGCGGGCCGGACTAACTATGGCTACACCTTC	CASSLDAGRTNYGYTF
TRBD2	NA	TRBJ2-1	TRBV5-1	TGCGCCAGCAGCTTCGGGGGGGCGGGCAATGAGCAGTTCTTC	CASSFGGAGNEQFF
TRBD1	NA	TRBJ1-2	TRBV9	TGTGCCAGCAGCCAAACGGACAGGGGCGGCTACACCTTC	CASSQTDRGGYTF
NA	NA	TRBJ2-3	TRBV2	TGTGCCAGCAGTAGACGGGCCGGGGCAGATACGCAGTATTTT	CASSRRAGADTQYF
NA	NA	TRBJ2-7	TRBV4-3	TGCGCCAGCAGCCAAGGGGGCGGGACCGCCTACGAGCAGTACTTC	CASSQGGGTAYEQYF
NA	NA	TRBJ1-6	TRBV9	TGTGCCAGCAGCGTAGGACAAAGCCCCTATAATTCACCCCTCCACTTT	CASSVGQSPYNSPLHF
NA	few	TRBJ1-1	TRBV5-4	TGTGCCAGCAGCTTGGAAGGCCGGGGAATCGATGAAGCTTTCTTT	CASSLEGRGIDEAFF
TRBD2	NA	TRBJ2-2	TRBV5-4	TGTGCCAGCAGCTCCACTAGCGATAACACCGGGGAGCTGTTTTTT	CASSSTSDNTGELFF
TRBD1	NA	TRBJ1-1	TRBV4-1	TGCGCCAGCAGCCAAGATGGGGCGGTCAGGGGGCGTAAAACCCTCTTT	CASSQDGAVRGRKTLF
TRBD1	NA	TRBJ1-3	TRBV9	TGTGCCAGCAGCGCCCACAGGGGGCAGGGAAACACCATATATTTT	CASSAHRGQGNTIYF
NA	few	TRBJ1-1	TRBV6-5	TGTGCCAGCAGTGGGGCCGTGAACACTGAAGCTTTCTTT	CASSGAVNTEAFF